The rows below give T cell receptor beta chains drawn from one sample of a study of T cells in Graves' hyperthyroidism and ophthalmopathy. TCRdb redid the calling of the multiplex PCR reads with MiXCR, one entry per CDR3 protein. The sample has fewer than 600,000 distinct CDR3 sequences; around 15% are singletons. The sequenced sample was blood. The receptors were gathered from a woman in her 40s with Graves' hyperthyroidism. CDR3s include the opening cysteine and the closing phenylalanine or tryptophan. The order of the fields is J gene, D gene, clone size, V gene, CDR3 protein, CDR3 DNA. A D gene is named only where the DNA matches it firmly. Not every row has a clone size; where given, it reads once, few, many or a size class.

j_call: TRBJ2-4
d_call: NA
clone_size: many
v_call: TRBV30
cdr3_aa: CAWSVSSAKNIQYF
cdr3_nt: TGTGCCTGGAGTGTGTCGTCCGCCAAAAACATTCAGTACTTC

j_call: TRBJ2-5
d_call: TRBD2
clone_size: many
v_call: TRBV5-1
cdr3_aa: CASSPTYSGSDQETQYF
cdr3_nt: TGCGCCAGCAGTCCTACTTATAGCGGGAGCGACCAAGAGACCCAGTACTTC

j_call: TRBJ2-1
d_call: NA
clone_size: many
v_call: TRBV12-3/TRBV12-4
cdr3_aa: CASSPSESSYNEQFF
cdr3_nt: TGTGCCAGCAGCCCTAGCGAAAGCTCCTACAATGAGCAGTTCTTC

j_call: TRBJ2-1
d_call: TRBD2
clone_size: NA
v_call: TRBV4-1
cdr3_aa: CASSQAAGARGNEQFF
cdr3_nt: TGCGCCAGCAGCCAAGCCGCGGGAGCACGGGGAAATGAGCAGTTCTTC

j_call: TRBJ1-5
d_call: TRBD1
clone_size: few
v_call: TRBV12-3/TRBV12-4
cdr3_aa: CASTTGQGSQPQHF
cdr3_nt: TGTGCCAGCACCACCGGACAGGGGAGTCAGCCCCAGCATTTT

j_call: TRBJ2-7
d_call: TRBD1
clone_size: NA
v_call: TRBV28
cdr3_aa: CASRTNPGQGAYEQYF
cdr3_nt: TGTGCCAGCAGGACAAACCCGGGACAGGGGGCCTACGAGCAGTACTTC

j_call: TRBJ2-6
d_call: NA
clone_size: few
v_call: TRBV20-1
cdr3_aa: CSAREGNSGANVLTF
cdr3_nt: TGCAGTGCTAGGGAGGGAAACTCTGGGGCCAACGTCCTGACTTTC

j_call: TRBJ2-7
d_call: NA
clone_size: few
v_call: TRBV9
cdr3_aa: CASSAGLFYEQYF
cdr3_nt: TGTGCCAGCAGTGCAGGACTCTTCTACGAGCAGTACTTC

j_call: TRBJ2-7
d_call: NA
clone_size: many
v_call: TRBV11-2
cdr3_aa: CASSPWGSSYEQYF
cdr3_nt: TGTGCCAGCAGCCCCTGGGGTAGCTCCTACGAGCAGTACTTC

j_call: TRBJ2-3
d_call: NA
clone_size: NA
v_call: TRBV20-1
cdr3_aa: CSARGHDTDTQYF
cdr3_nt: TGCAGTGCTAGGGGACACGACACAGATACGCAGTATTTT

j_call: TRBJ2-3
d_call: NA
clone_size: many
v_call: TRBV27
cdr3_aa: CASSLTQITDTQYF
cdr3_nt: TGTGCCAGCAGTTTAACTCAGATCACAGATACGCAGTATTTT

j_call: TRBJ1-2
d_call: TRBD1
clone_size: many
v_call: TRBV28
cdr3_aa: CASSKGTGGSNGYTF
cdr3_nt: TGTGCCAGCAGTAAAGGGACAGGGGGCAGCAATGGCTACACCTTC

j_call: TRBJ1-1
d_call: NA
clone_size: many
v_call: TRBV3-1
cdr3_aa: CASSQESTGNTEAFF
cdr3_nt: TGTGCCAGCAGCCAAGAATCGACAGGGAACACTGAAGCTTTCTTT

j_call: TRBJ1-6
d_call: NA
clone_size: few
v_call: TRBV7-2
cdr3_aa: CASSQRVPYNSPLHF
cdr3_nt: TGTGCCAGCAGCCAGAGGGTTCCCTATAATTCACCCCTCCACTTT

j_call: TRBJ1-6
d_call: NA
clone_size: NA
v_call: TRBV6-1
cdr3_aa: CASREASPDSPLHF
cdr3_nt: TGTGCCAGCAGGGAAGCGAGTCCGGATTCACCCCTCCACTTT

j_call: TRBJ1-2
d_call: TRBD1
clone_size: many
v_call: TRBV3-1
cdr3_aa: CASTPRPGTGRGYTF
cdr3_nt: TGTGCCAGCACACCAAGACCCGGGACAGGGAGAGGCTACACCTTC

j_call: TRBJ1-6
d_call: NA
clone_size: few
v_call: TRBV6-1
cdr3_aa: CASSFDSPQRAPLHF
cdr3_nt: TGTGCCAGCAGTTTTGACAGCCCCCAGCGTGCACCCCTCCACTTT

j_call: TRBJ2-3
d_call: NA
clone_size: many
v_call: TRBV28
cdr3_aa: CATRFQGTDTQYF
cdr3_nt: TGTGCCACCCGTTTCCAGGGCACAGATACGCAGTATTTT

j_call: TRBJ2-3
d_call: TRBD2
clone_size: few
v_call: TRBV2
cdr3_aa: CASRGTSGSKDTQYF
cdr3_nt: TGTGCCAGCAGGGGGACTAGCGGGAGTAAAGATACGCAGTATTTT

j_call: TRBJ2-1
d_call: NA
clone_size: NA
v_call: TRBV6-1
cdr3_aa: CTSRESLTYNEQFF
cdr3_nt: TGTACCAGCAGAGAATCTCTCACCTACAATGAGCAGTTCTTC

j_call: TRBJ2-2
d_call: TRBD2
clone_size: NA
v_call: TRBV28
cdr3_aa: CASSSRGLAGPGELFF
cdr3_nt: TGTGCCAGCAGTTCACGCGGGCTAGCGGGACCCGGGGAGCTGTTTTTT

j_call: TRBJ1-1
d_call: NA
clone_size: many
v_call: TRBV27
cdr3_aa: CASSLSYENTEAFF
cdr3_nt: TGTGCCAGCAGTTTATCGTACGAAAACACTGAAGCTTTCTTT